By frequency in the sample, the clone carrying this TCR beta chain is medium-sized. Its antigen remains unidentified. CD4+ T cells that had been cultured provided DNA sequenced with the Oncomine TCR Beta short-read assay. MiXCR, run by TCRdb on the PCR reads, gives a single entry per CDR3 protein. The sample holds fewer than 25,000 distinct CDR3 sequences; roughly 42% are singletons and the top ten take roughly 6.2%. Treatment specified: approximately 10-day PBMC culture with coronavirus spike peptide pools or control peptides (ViraFEST assay). Antigen-specific T cells were expanded with peptide pools by ViraFEST, and TCRs were then sequenced. The data were obtained in a study of vaccination and CD4 T cells after COVID-19. Study details: Cells were stimulated with overlapping spike peptide pools from SARS-CoV-2, HCoV-NL63, HCoV-OC43 and HCoV-229E.

The CDR3 length is 12 residues. The junction had 4 bases not matched to a gene; V was cut back by 6 bases and J by 7 bases. CDR1 is SGHTA and CDR2 is FQGNSA in the germline V gene. Sequenced material: CD4+ T cells from blood, cultured in vitro, taken before SARS-CoV-2 vaccination. This clonotype was obtained from a human donor who had recovered from COVID-19. This rearrangement joins TRBV7-2 to TRBJ1-2, with 8 bases aligning to TRBD1. The CDR3 reads CASSQDRAGYTF. For the CDR3, the DNA is TGTGCCAGCAGTCAGGACAGGGCTGGCTACACCTTC.